This passage covers 20 T cell receptor beta chains from one sample sequenced in a study of T cells in Graves' hyperthyroidism and ophthalmopathy. Amplification yielded TCR beta CDR3 regions, with RNA transcripts as the source. With the HTBI primer set, the TCR CDR3 went through a first round of RT-PCR. TCRdb re-derived calls from the multiplex PCR reads in MiXCR, one entry per CDR3 protein. The data hold more than 300,000 distinct CDR3 sequences, with roughly a sixth observed a single time. Input material: blood. All receptors derive from a woman aged 25 to 39 with Graves' hyperthyroidism that later progressed to Graves' ophthalmopathy.

In its sample, this clonotype was seen many times. The J gene is TRBJ1-1, the V gene TRBV3-1, with 10 bases lining up with TRBD1. In germline, CDR1 is LGHDT, CDR2 YNNKEL (reference sequence). J lost 6 bases, V lost 0 bases, and 7 bases had no gene match. The CDR3 has 16 residues. The CDR3, as DNA: TGTGCCAGCAGCCAAGATCTGGGACAGGGGAAGTCTGAAGCTTTCTTT. It specifies CASSQDLGQGKSEAFF.

This rearrangement joins TRBV2 to TRBJ1-1; unclear D gene. This CDR3 contains 14 residues. Deletions cut 11 bases from V and 0 bases from J, with 16 bases between. Germline lookup yields CDR1 SNHLY and CDR2 FYNNEI. The CDR3 DNA follows: TGTGCCGGCCTACCTCGGGAAGTGAACACTGAAGCTTTCTTT. This translates into CAGLPREVNTEAFF. Full variable domain (missing parts from reference TRBV2 and TRBJ1-1): EPEVTQTPSHQVTQMGQEVILRCVPISNHLYFYWYRQILGQKVEFLVSFYNNEISEKSEIFDDQFSVERPDGSNFTLKIRSTKLEDSAMYFCAGLPREVNTEAFFGQGTRLTVV.

Only a few counts were recorded for this clonotype. The chain combines TRBV13 with TRBJ1-1; no definite D call. The V end lost 5 bases, the J end lost 5 bases, and 12 bases lay between the germline ends. The germline gives CDR1 PRHDT, CDR2 FYEKMQ (reference sequence). The CDR3 is made up of 13 amino acids. CDR3 loop: CASSVETGTEAFF. CDR3 DNA: TGTGCCAGCAGCGTAGAGACGGGGACTGAAGCTTTCTTT.

The CDR3 protein is CAISESGFQDTGELFF. In DNA form, the CDR3 reads TGTGCCATCAGTGAGAGCGGGTTCCAGGACACCGGGGAGCTGTTTTTT. This chain links TRBV10-3 with TRBJ2-2; D may be TRBD2 (6 bases). V lost 2 bases, J lost 3 bases, and 13 bases lay in between. The CDR3 sequence is 16 residues long. The V gene's germline CDR1 is ENHRY and CDR2 SYGVKD.

Details on this clonotype: This may come from a read error, since a much larger clone is one base off. This rearrangement joins TRBV20-1 to TRBJ2-3; D gene ambiguous. V was pared by 5 bases and J by 2 bases, with 14 bases between. In germline, CDR1 is DFQATT, CDR2 SNEGSKA (reference sequence). This CDR3 is built from 14 residues. This CDR3 reads CSAPDGAYTDTQYF. CDR3 nucleotide sequence: TGCAGTGCTCCGGACGGAGCGTACACAGATACGCAGTATTTT.

This clonotype has ten or more counts. CDR3 nucleotide sequence: TGTGCCAGCAGCCAAGCGAAGGGGGCCGCTGAAGCTTTCTTT. Translation gives CASSQAKGAAEAFF. The chain employs TRBV14 and TRBJ1-1, with TRBD1 identical over 7 bases. The CDR3 covers 14 residues. V lost 1 base and J lost 6; bases outside the gene matches: 5. CDR1 is SGHDN and CDR2 is FVKESK in the germline V gene.

This clonotype was found a few times. The rearrangement uses TRBV4-1 and TRBJ2-5, with 10 bases identical to TRBD2. This CDR3 has 19 amino acids. J lost 0 bases, V lost 1 base, and 11 bases had no gene match. Germline CDR1 reads MGHRA; CDR2 reads YSYEKL. Written as DNA, the CDR3 is TGCGCCAGCAGCCAAGCCACAATTAGCGGGGGGACGGACCAAGAGACCCAGTACTTC. Its protein is CASSQATISGGTDQETQYF.

The J gene is TRBJ1-2, the V gene TRBV3-1; no reliable D call. The CDR3 extends over 14 amino acids. Germline CDR1 LGHDT, CDR2 YNNKEL (reference sequence). The germline V and J ends were trimmed by 0 bases and 5 bases, with 10 bases remaining between them. The CDR3 region is CASSQDSGSYGYTF. In DNA form, the CDR3 reads TGTGCCAGCAGCCAAGATTCAGGATCATATGGCTACACCTTC. Drawing the rest from reference TRBV3-1 and TRBJ1-2, the complete variable domain is DTAVSQTPKYLVTQMGNDKSIKCEQNLGHDTMYWYKQDSKKFLKIMFSYNNKELIINETVPNRFSPKSPDKAHLNLHINSLELGDSAVYFCASSQDSGSYGYTFGSGTRLTVV.

This clonotype was detected many times. J is TRBJ1-5 and V is TRBV15; D possibly corresponds to TRBD1 (6 bases). The CDR3 has 14 amino acids. CDR1 is LNHNV and CDR2 is YYDKDF in the germline V gene (reference sequence). Trimming left V 4 bases short and J 1 base short, with 8 bases between. As DNA, the CDR3 is TGTGCCACCAGCAAGGGACACAGCAATCAGCCCCAGCATTTT. Translation: CATSKGHSNQPQHF. Drawing the rest from reference TRBV15 and TRBJ1-5, the complete variable domain is DAMVIQNPRYQVTQFGKPVTLSCSQTLNHNVMYWYQQKSSQAPKLLFHYYDKDFNNEADTPDNFQSRRPNTSFCFLDIRSPGLGDTAMYLCATSKGHSNQPQHFGDGTRLSIL.

This clonotype was detected ten times or more. The chain employs TRBV2 and TRBJ1-5; D is possibly TRBD1 (6 bases). V was shortened by 4 bases and J by 1 base, with 14 bases between the two germline ends. Germline V lookup: CDR1 SNHLY, CDR2 FYNNEI. This CDR3 is built from 16 residues. The CDR3 is CASSGAGGLSNQPQHF. CDR3 DNA: TGTGCCAGCAGTGGAGCCGGGGGCTTGAGCAATCAGCCCCAGCATTTT.

This clonotype was counted many times. This chain joins TRBV29-1 and TRBJ2-5, with TRBD2 matching 9 bases. The CDR3 loop spans 17 amino acids. Germline V lookup: CDR1 SQVTM, CDR2 ANQGSEA. The J segment lost 2 bases and the V segment lost 0 bases, leaving 10 bases of the junction unmatched. DNA of the CDR3: TGCAGCGTTGAAGATCCCGAGACTAGCGGAAAACAAGAGACCCAGTACTTC. Protein: CSVEDPETSGKQETQYF.

This clonotype was recorded a few times. V usage is TRBV6-6 and J usage is TRBJ1-5, with TRBD1 matching over 7 bases. V was pared by 2 bases and J by 6 bases, with 10 bases of the junction left unmatched. This CDR3 comprises 16 residues. The germline gives CDR1 MNHNY, CDR2 SVGAGI (reference sequence). CDR3 protein: CASSYGTQTGPQPQHF. DNA for the CDR3: TGTGCCAGCAGTTACGGAACGCAGACAGGGCCTCAGCCCCAGCATTTT.

The chain is built from TRBV20-1 and TRBJ1-2, with D perhaps TRBD1 (6 bases). Trimming removed 6 bases from V and 4 bases from J, with 18 bases in between. The CDR3 length is 14 residues. The germline V gene has CDR1 DFQATT and CDR2 SNEGSKA (reference sequence). The CDR3 bases are TGCAGTGCCGACGAAATACAGGGAATCTATGGCTACACCTTC. Protein: CSADEIQGIYGYTF.

This clonotype was picked up many times. The rearrangement uses TRBV28 and TRBJ2-5, with D possibly matching TRBD2 (7 bases). The CDR3 has 17 residues. V lost 6 bases and J 5 bases, leaving 25 bases between the germline ends. CDR1 and CDR2 from the germline V gene are MDHEN and SYDVKM. CDR3: CASSTKVRGAARETQYF. CDR3 coding DNA: TGTGCCAGCAGCACAAAGGTACGGGGGGCGGCTCGGGAGACCCAGTACTTC.

This clonotype was seen at least ten times. V and J are TRBV15 and TRBJ1-4; maybe TRBD1 (6 bases). Germline CDR1 is LNHNV and CDR2 is YYDKDF (reference sequence). This CDR3 contains 16 residues. V dropped 7 bases and J dropped 5 bases, with 20 bases sitting between them. This CDR3 is CATTTNGDTNNEKLFF. CDR3 sequence (DNA): TGTGCCACCACGACTAACGGGGACACCAACAATGAAAAACTGTTTTTT.

There are many counts of this clonotype. The chain has TRBV16 and TRBJ2-1; D is unresolved. Germline V lookup: CDR1 KGHSY, CDR2 FQNENV. The CDR3 consists of 13 residues. V was pared by 9 bases and J by 0 bases, with 9 bases between. The CDR3 coding sequence is TGTGCCAGTACAGCTAGCTCCTACAATGAGCAGTTCTTC. Residues: CASTASSYNEQFF.

The chain joins TRBV2 to TRBJ1-2; D might be TRBD1 (6 bases). CDR1 is SNHLY, CDR2 FYNNEI, per germline. The CDR3 totals 14 residues. With 6 bases removed from V and 0 bases from J, the gap between germline ends came to 11 bases. CDR3: CASSQGRSNYGYTF. CDR3 DNA: TGTGCCAGCAGCCAGGGGCGTTCTAACTATGGCTACACCTTC.

This clonotype was detected ten times or more. This chain joins TRBV20-1 and TRBJ1-5; no clear D. The length of the CDR3 is 16 residues. The V gene's germline CDR1 is DFQATT and CDR2 SNEGSKA (reference sequence). V was clipped by 3 bases and J by 0 bases, with 15 bases between them. The CDR3 DNA reads as TGCAGTGCTAGTCGTTTAACAGCGAATAGCAATCAGCCCCAGCATTTT. Translating it yields CSASRLTANSNQPQHF.

The genes are TRBV4-1 and TRBJ2-1; 11 positions match TRBD1. CDR3 length: 17 amino acids. The V gene end was trimmed by 0 bases and the J gene end by 2 bases; junction bases not matched to a gene: 3. CDR1 is MGHRA, CDR2 YSYEKL, per germline. CDR3 in DNA: TGCGCCAGCAGCCAAGATCCGGGACAGGGGGCCTACAATGAGCAGTTCTTC. Protein sequence: CASSQDPGQGAYNEQFF.

The genes are TRBV20-1 and TRBJ2-1, with 8 bases fitting TRBD2. V lost 2 bases to trimming and J lost 4 bases; unmatched junction nucleotides: 4. CDR1 is DFQATT, CDR2 SNEGSKA, per germline (reference sequence). There are 14 residues in the CDR3. The CDR3 coding sequence is TGCAGTGCTAGACCGGGACTAGATTACAATGAGCAGTTCTTC. Amino acids: CSARPGLDYNEQFF.